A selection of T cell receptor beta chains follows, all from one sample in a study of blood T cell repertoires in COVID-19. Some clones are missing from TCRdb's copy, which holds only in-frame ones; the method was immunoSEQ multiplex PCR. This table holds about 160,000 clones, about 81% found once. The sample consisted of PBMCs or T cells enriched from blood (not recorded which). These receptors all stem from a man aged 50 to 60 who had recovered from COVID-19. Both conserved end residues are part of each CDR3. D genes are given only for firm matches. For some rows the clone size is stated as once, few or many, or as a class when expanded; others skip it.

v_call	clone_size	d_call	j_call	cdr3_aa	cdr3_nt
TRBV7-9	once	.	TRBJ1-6	CASSLQGYNSPLHF	TGTGCCAGCAGCCTGCAGGGCTATAATTCACCCCTCCACTTT
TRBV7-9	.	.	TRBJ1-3	CASSARENAGNTIYF	TGTGCCAGCAGCGCCAGGGAAAACGCTGGAAACACCATATATTTT
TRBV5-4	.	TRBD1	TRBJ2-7	CASSIDRGFYEQYF	TGTGCCAGCAGCATCGACAGGGGCTTTTACGAGCAGTACTTC
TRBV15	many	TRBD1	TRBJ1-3	CATSREIRTGNSGNTIYF	TGTGCCACCAGCAGAGAGATCCGGACAGGAAACTCTGGAAACACCATATATTTT
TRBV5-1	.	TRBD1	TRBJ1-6	CASSVGQGGSPLHF	TGCGCCAGCAGCGTGGGACAGGGCGGTTCACCCCTCCACTTT
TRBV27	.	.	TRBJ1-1	CASSLDDNALEAFF	TGTGCCAGCAGTTTAGATGACAACGCCCTTGAAGCTTTCTTT
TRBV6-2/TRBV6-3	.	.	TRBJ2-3	CASSYGGRLADTQYF	TGTGCCAGCAGTTACGGGGGCCGCCTAGCAGATACGCAGTATTTT
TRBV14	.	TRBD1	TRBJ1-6	CASSRDRGASPLHF	TGTGCCAGCAGCCGGGACAGGGGGGCTTCACCCCTCCACTTT
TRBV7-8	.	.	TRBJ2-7	CASSLGSSGGAYEQYF	TGTGCCAGCAGCTTAGGGTCGTCGGGGGGCGCCTACGAGCAGTACTTC
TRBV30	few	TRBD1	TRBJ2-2	CAWNRGTGELFF	TGTGCCTGGAACAGGGGCACCGGGGAGCTGTTTTTT
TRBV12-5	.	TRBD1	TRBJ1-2	CASGHGQGEGYTF	TGTGCTAGTGGCCACGGACAGGGGGAAGGCTACACCTTC
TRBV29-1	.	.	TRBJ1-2	CSVYGKVGGANYGYTF	TGCAGCGTTTATGGGAAAGTTGGAGGAGCTAACTATGGCTACACCTTC
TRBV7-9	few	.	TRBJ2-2	CAGADRNPGELFF	TGTGCCGGGGCTGACAGGAACCCCGGGGAGCTGTTTTTT
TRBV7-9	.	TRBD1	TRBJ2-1	CASSLGQGVSSYNEQFF	TGTGCCAGCAGCTTAGGGCAGGGGGTCAGCTCCTACAATGAGCAGTTCTTC
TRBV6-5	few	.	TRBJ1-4	CASSYFAGNEKLFF	TGTGCCAGCAGTTACTTCGCCGGTAATGAAAAACTGTTTTTT
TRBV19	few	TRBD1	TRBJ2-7	CASRRQGSYEQYF	TGTGCCAGTCGCCGACAGGGTTCCTACGAGCAGTACTTC
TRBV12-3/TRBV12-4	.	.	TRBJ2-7	CASSGQLSYEQYF	TGTGCCAGCAGTGGACAGCTCTCCTACGAGCAGTACTTC
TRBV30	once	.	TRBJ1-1	CATKTGFYTEAFF	TGTGCCACCAAAACAGGGTTCTACACTGAAGCTTTCTTT
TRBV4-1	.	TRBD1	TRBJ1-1	CASSNRGSTEAFF	TGCGCCAGCAGCAACAGGGGTAGCACTGAAGCTTTCTTT
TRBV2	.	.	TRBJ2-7	CASSERGLGYEQYF	TGTGCCAGCAGTGAACGGGGATTGGGCTACGAGCAGTACTTC
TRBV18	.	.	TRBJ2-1	CASSPTDYNEQFF	TGTGCCAGCTCACCGACAGATTACAATGAGCAGTTCTTC
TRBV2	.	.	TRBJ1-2	CASSEARGYTF	TGTGCCAGCAGTGAAGCGCGGGGCTACACCTTC
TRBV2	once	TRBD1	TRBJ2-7	CASKIGRGQGINEQYF	TGTGCCAGCAAGATTGGTAGAGGACAGGGTATAAACGAGCAGTACTTC
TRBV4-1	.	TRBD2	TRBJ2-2	CASTQGDLAGARELFF	TGCGCCAGCACCCAGGGGGACCTAGCGGGGGCCAGGGAGCTGTTTTTT
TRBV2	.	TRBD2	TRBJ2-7	CSGGVSSYEQYF	TGTTCCGGGGGGGTGAGCTCCTACGAGCAGTACTTC
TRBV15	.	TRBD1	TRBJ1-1	CATSRTPGQGLGTEAFF	TGTGCCACCAGCAGAACCCCTGGACAGGGGTTGGGCACTGAAGCTTTCTTT
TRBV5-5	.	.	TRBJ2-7	CASSLSPMEDEQYF	TGTGCCAGCAGCTTATCTCCAATGGAGGACGAGCAGTACTTC
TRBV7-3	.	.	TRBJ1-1	CASSLTAGATEAFF	TGTGCCAGCAGCTTAACGGCAGGGGCCACTGAAGCTTTCTTT
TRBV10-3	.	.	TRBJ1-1	CAISVRENTEAFF	TGTGCCATCAGTGTGAGGGAGAACACTGAAGCTTTCTTT
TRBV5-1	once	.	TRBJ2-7	CASSSTGHSYEQYF	TGCGCCAGCAGCTCCACGGGACACTCCTACGAGCAGTACTTC
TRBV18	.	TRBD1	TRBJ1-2	CASSPLGTGLNYGYTF	TGTGCCAGCTCACCCCTCGGGACAGGATTAAACTATGGCTACACCTTC
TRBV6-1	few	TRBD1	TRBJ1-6	CASSEMGTGYNSPLHF	TGTGCCAGCAGTGAGATGGGGACAGGCTATAATTCACCCCTCCACTTT
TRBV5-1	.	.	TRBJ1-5	CASSSGTPNQPQHF	TGCGCCAGCAGCTCCGGGACACCAAATCAGCCCCAGCATTTT
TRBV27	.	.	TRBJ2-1	CASSFGPGNEQFF	.
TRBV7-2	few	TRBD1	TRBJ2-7	CASSPKDRPSYEQYF	TGTGCCAGCAGCCCCAAGGACAGGCCCTCCTACGAGCAGTACTTC
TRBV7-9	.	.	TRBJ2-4	CASSLSGPKNIQYF	TGTGCCAGCAGCTTAAGCGGGCCCAAAAACATTCAGTACTTC
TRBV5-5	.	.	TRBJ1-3	CASSITGVSGNTIYF	TGTGCCAGCAGCATCACAGGCGTTTCTGGAAACACCATATATTTT
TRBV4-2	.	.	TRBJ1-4	CASSQERYGSEKLFF	TGTGCCAGCAGCCAAGAGCGTTACGGGAGTGAAAAACTGTTTTTT
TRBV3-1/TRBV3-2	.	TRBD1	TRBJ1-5	CASSHGTESNQPQHF	TGTGCCAGCAGCCACGGGACAGAATCAAATCAGCCCCAGCATTTT
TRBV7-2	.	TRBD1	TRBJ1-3	CASSPGQGARGGNTIYF	TGTGCCAGCAGCCCGGGACAGGGGGCGCGAGGTGGAAACACCATATATTTT
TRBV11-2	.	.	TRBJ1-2	CASSLDGNYGYTF	TGTGCCAGCAGCTTAGACGGTAACTATGGCTACACCTTC
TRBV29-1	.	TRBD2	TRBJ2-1	CSVDGGGVNEQFF	TGCAGCGTTGATGGCGGGGGGGTCAATGAGCAGTTCTTC
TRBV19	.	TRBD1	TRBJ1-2	CASNYRTGGAGYGYTF	TGTGCCAGTAATTATAGGACAGGGGGCGCCGGCTATGGCTACACCTTC